Presented here are 27 T cell receptor beta chains from one specimen sequenced in a study of monozygotic twins with cystic fibrosis. Libraries were prepared by immunoSEQ multiplex PCR; TCRdb keeps only in-frame clonotypes and omits some of them. The data hold under 40,000 clones, with 95% to 98% observed a single time. The sample taken for sequencing was blood. Receptor source: a girl aged 2 to 10 with cystic fibrosis.

The chain links TRBV15 to TRBJ1-4; no clear D. CDR1 LNHNV and CDR2 YYDKDF come from the germline V gene (reference sequence). The V end was cut by 6 bases, the J end by 8 bases, with 16 bases between. The CDR3 totals 14 residues. CDR3 nucleotides: TGTGCCACCAGTCTCGAGAGGGTGGGCGAAAAACTGTTTTTT. Its protein product is CATSLERVGEKLFF. Full variable domain (remainder filled in from reference TRBV15 and TRBJ1-4): DAMVIQNPRYQVTQFGKPVTLSCSQTLNHNVMYWYQQKSSQAPKLLFHYYDKDFNNEADTPDNFQSRRPNTSFCFLDIRSPGLGDTAMYLCATSLERVGEKLFFGSGTQLSVL.

The chain employs TRBV27 and TRBJ2-5; maybe TRBD2 (5 bases). In germline, CDR1 is MNHEY, CDR2 SMNVEV (reference sequence). V was pared by 0 bases and J by 0 bases, with 11 bases between. The CDR3 sequence is 16 residues long. CDR3 nucleotide sequence: TGTGCCAGCAGTTTATCGCACCCGGGGTACCAAGAGACCCAGTACTTC. The encoded protein is CASSLSHPGYQETQYF.

This chain links TRBV30 with TRBJ1-2; D not certain. V was cut by 2 bases and J by 2 bases, with 9 bases left in between. Germline lookup yields CDR1 GTSNPN and CDR2 SVGIG (reference sequence). The CDR3 loop spans 13 amino acids. CDR3 protein: CAWSPLSNYGYTF. CDR3 nucleotides: TGTGCCTGGAGTCCGTTGAGCAACTATGGCTACACCTTC.

In DNA form, the CDR3 reads TGTGCCAGCAGCTTGGCCGGGGGCGAGCAGTACTTC. The encoded protein is CASSLAGGEQYF. The chain couples TRBV5-6 to TRBJ2-7; D possibly corresponds to TRBD2 (6 bases). Trimming removed 0 bases at V and 6 bases at J, with 7 bases between. This CDR3 spans 12 amino acids. The germline V gene encodes CDR1 SGHDT and CDR2 YYEEEE.

The rearrangement uses TRBV6-5 and TRBJ2-1; 8 bases are a match to TRBD2. This CDR3 region has 13 residues. The V segment lost 8 bases and the J segment 7 bases; nucleotides outside the gene matches: 7. CDR1 and CDR2 from the germline V gene are MNHEY and SVGAGI. The CDR3 DNA sequence: TGTGCCAGCGACGGGGGGGGAGTTAATGAGCAGTTCTTC. Protein sequence: CASDGGGVNEQFF.

The rearrangement links TRBV27 to TRBJ1-2; 11 positions match TRBD1. The J segment lost 7 bases and the V segment lost 6 bases, leaving 7 bases of the junction unmatched. The length of the CDR3 is 14 residues. Germline CDR1 MNHEY, CDR2 SMNVEV (reference sequence). CDR3 amino acids: CASRGQGASFGYTF. For the CDR3, the DNA is TGTGCCAGCAGAGGACAGGGGGCGTCTTTTGGCTACACCTTC.

J is TRBJ1-4 and V is TRBV30; D gene uncertain. V lost 0 bases and J 8 bases, leaving 4 bases between the germline ends. There are 11 residues in the CDR3. From germline, CDR1 is GTSNPN and CDR2 SVGIG (reference sequence). CDR3 sequence reads: CAWSVREKLFF. CDR3 in DNA: TGTGCCTGGAGTGTACGAGAAAAACTGTTTTTT.

The gene calls are TRBV7-3 and TRBJ1-1; 8 positions agree with TRBD1. V shed 1 base and J 4 bases; nucleotides not matched to a gene: 2. The CDR3 is made up of 14 amino acids. The germline gives CDR1 SGHTA, CDR2 FQGTGA. The CDR3 region is CASSLNRGGTEAFF. The CDR3 bases are TGTGCCAGCAGCTTAAACAGGGGGGGCACTGAAGCTTTCTTT.

The chain employs TRBV28 and TRBJ1-5, with a tentative D call TRBD1 (6 bases). Trimming left V 11 bases short and J 2 bases short, with 19 bases between. The CDR3 covers 15 residues. CDR1 and CDR2 from the germline V gene are MDHEN and SYDVKM. In DNA, the CDR3 is TGTGCCGTAGAATGGGGGCAAGCCGGCAATCAGCCCCAGCATTTT. Its protein product is CAVEWGQAGNQPQHF.

V gene TRBV11-2 combines with J gene TRBJ1-2, with D uncertain. The CDR3 is 13 residues long. Germline lookup yields CDR1 SGHAT and CDR2 FQNNGV. V was pared by 4 bases and J by 8 bases, with 14 bases between. CDR3 bases: TGTGCCAGCAGCTCCCGGGCCTATGGGGGCTACACCTTC. Protein: CASSSRAYGGYTF.

The sample holds a few counts of this clone. The rearrangement uses TRBV5-1 and TRBJ2-7; 11 bases align to TRBD2. Germline CDR1 is SGHRS and CDR2 is YFSETQ. The CDR3 is 16 amino acids. The V segment lost 1 base and the J segment 3 bases; nucleotides outside the gene matches: 6. CDR3 sequence reads: CASSLRLAGTDYEQYF. In nucleotides, the CDR3 is TGCGCCAGCAGCTTGCGACTAGCGGGAACGGACTACGAGCAGTACTTC.

J is TRBJ2-7 and V is TRBV5-1; D may be TRBD2 (5 bases). Trimming stripped 6 bases from V and 4 bases from J, with 17 bases between. Looked up from germline, CDR1 is SGHRS and CDR2 is YFSETQ. The CDR3 sequence is 14 residues long. This CDR3 reads CASNPEGPGYEQYF. DNA for the CDR3: TGCGCCAGCAACCCCGAGGGCCCGGGGTACGAGCAGTACTTC. Full variable domain (outside the CDR3, taken from reference TRBV5-1 and TRBJ2-7): KAGVTQTPRYLIKTRGQQVTLSCSPISGHRSVSWYQQTPGQGLQFLFEYFSETQRNKGNFPGRFSGRQFSNSRSEMNVSTLELGDSALYLCASNPEGPGYEQYFGPGTRLTVT.

The chain carries TRBV4-2 and TRBJ1-2, with D tentatively TRBD1 (6 bases). The germline V gene has CDR1 LGHNA and CDR2 YNFKEQ. CDR3 length: 15 residues. V gave up 0 bases and J gave up 7 bases, with 15 bases separating them. CDR3: CASSQDPGEIGGYTF. The DNA of the CDR3 is TGTGCCAGCAGCCAAGATCCAGGGGAAATTGGTGGCTACACCTTC.

V usage is TRBV29-1 and J usage is TRBJ1-1, with a possible D match to TRBD1 (5 bases). CDR3 length: 14 amino acids. Trimming removed 5 bases at V and 0 bases at J, with 13 bases between. Germline V gene data show CDR1 as SQVTM and CDR2 as ANQGSEA. The CDR3 nucleotides read TGCAGCGTTTTGAATCAGGGTCTGAACACTGAAGCTTTCTTT. Translation: CSVLNQGLNTEAFF. Full variable domain (rest looked up from reference TRBV29-1 and TRBJ1-1): SAVISQKPSRDICQRGTSLTIQCQVDSQVTMMFWYRQQPGQSLTLIATANQGSEATYESGFVIDKFPISRPNLTFSTLTVSNMSPEDSSIYLCSVLNQGLNTEAFFGQGTRLTVV.

The chain employs TRBV5-5 and TRBJ1-1, with a tentative D call TRBD1 (6 bases). V was shortened by 0 bases and J by 2 bases, with 11 bases between the two germline ends. The CDR3 extends over 15 amino acids. In germline, CDR1 is SGHKS, CDR2 YYEKEE (reference sequence). The CDR3 loop is CASSLGGRGNTEAFF. In DNA, the CDR3 is TGTGCCAGCAGCTTGGGGGGCAGGGGCAACACTGAAGCTTTCTTT.

V gene TRBV5-6 combines with J gene TRBJ2-2; D is perhaps TRBD2 (6 bases). Germline V gene data show CDR1 as SGHDT and CDR2 as YYEEEE. The length of the CDR3 is 17 residues. Deletions cut 5 bases from V and 4 bases from J, with 21 bases between. DNA of the CDR3: TGTGCCAGCAGTTTTGGTTATAGGGCGCGGGGCACCGGGGAGCTGTTTTTT. It translates to CASSFGYRARGTGELFF.

CDR3: CASSDDRDRDSGNTIYF. In DNA form, the CDR3 reads TGTGCCAGCAGCGATGACCGGGACAGGGACTCTGGAAACACCATATATTTT. This chain connects TRBV27 to TRBJ1-3, with 9 bases aligning to TRBD1. V lost 6 bases and J lost 0; bases outside the gene matches: 9. The CDR3 is 17 residues long. The V gene's germline CDR1 is MNHEY and CDR2 SMNVEV (reference sequence).

The gene calls are TRBV6-5 and TRBJ2-1, with D perhaps TRBD1 or TRBD2 (5 bases each). Between the trimmed V and J ends, which lost 2 bases and 3 bases, there was a span of 14 bases. The CDR3 has 16 amino acids. Germline assignment: CDR1 MNHEY and CDR2 SVGAGI. The CDR3 region has the DNA TGTGCCAGCAGTTACCTAGGGCAGGGAGACTACAATGAGCAGTTCTTC. Translating it yields CASSYLGQGDYNEQFF.

The chain employs TRBV4-1 and TRBJ1-1; the D gene is possibly TRBD1 (5 bases). This CDR3 spans 14 amino acids. The V gene's germline CDR1 is MGHRA and CDR2 YSYEKL. V was shortened by 5 bases and J by 1 base, with 11 bases between the two germline ends. The CDR3 spells CASSYPGRNTEAFF. DNA for the CDR3: TGCGCCAGCAGCTACCCAGGGCGGAACACTGAAGCTTTCTTT.

The J gene is TRBJ2-2, the V gene TRBV2; a possible D gene is TRBD2 (6 bases). Trimming cost V 11 bases and J 0 bases, with 10 bases left between them. CDR1 is SNHLY and CDR2 is FYNNEI in the germline V gene. The CDR3 contains 13 residues. The CDR3 DNA reads TGTGCCCCAGGGACTCCGAACACCGGGGAGCTGTTTTTT. Its protein product is CAPGTPNTGELFF. The whole variable domain, remainder taken from reference TRBV2 and TRBJ2-2, is EPEVTQTPSHQVTQMGQEVILRCVPISNHLYFYWYRQILGQKVEFLVSFYNNEISEKSEIFDDQFSVERPDGSNFTLKIRSTKLEDSAMYFCAPGTPNTGELFFGEGSRLTVL.

The chain joins TRBV6-5 to TRBJ1-1; possible D gene TRBD1, 5 bases. The CDR3 is made up of 13 amino acids. The V and J ends lost 5 bases and 1 base respectively, with 8 bases between them. Germline V CDR1 and CDR2: MNHEY, SVGAGI. CDR3 DNA: TGTGCCAGCAGTCTTGACAGGAACACTGAAGCTTTCTTT. It codes for CASSLDRNTEAFF.

This chain connects TRBV2 to TRBJ1-1; D not certain. Germline lookup yields CDR1 SNHLY and CDR2 FYNNEI. CDR3 length: 13 residues. V dropped 7 bases and J dropped 0 bases, with 9 bases sitting between them. DNA of the CDR3: TGTGCCAGCACAGGCATCATGAACACTGAAGCTTTCTTT. Amino acids: CASTGIMNTEAFF.

This rearrangement joins TRBV6-5 to TRBJ2-3; 11 positions agree with TRBD2. Germline values: CDR1 MNHEY, CDR2 SVGAGI. V lost 6 bases to trimming and J lost 2 bases; unmatched junction nucleotides: 4. The CDR3 runs to 15 residues. DNA for the CDR3: TGTGCCAGCAGGTCACTAGCGGGAGACACAGATACGCAGTATTTT. Translation gives CASRSLAGDTDTQYF.

This sequence joins TRBV29-1 and TRBJ2-5; TRBD2 aligns across 7 bases. Germline V lookup: CDR1 SQVTM, CDR2 ANQGSEA. The CDR3 length is 11 residues. The junction had 11 bases not matched to a gene; V was cut back by 7 bases and J by 12 bases. The CDR3 is CSGRAGVVEYF. The DNA of the CDR3 is TGCAGCGGCCGGGCGGGAGTGGTGGAGTACTTC. Combining the CDR3 with reference TRBV29-1 and TRBJ2-5 gives the whole variable domain SAVISQKPSRDICQRGTSLTIQCQVDSQVTMMFWYRQQPGQSLTLIATANQGSEATYESGFVIDKFPISRPNLTFSTLTVSNMSPEDSSIYLCSGRAGVVEYFGPGTRLLVL.

This clone showed up just once. This chain uses TRBV28 with TRBJ2-5; TRBD2 matches at 9 bases. Germline CDR1 and CDR2: MDHEN and SYDVKM. The V gene end was trimmed by 7 bases and the J gene end by 6 bases; junction bases not matched to a gene: 9. The CDR3 length is 14 residues. In nucleotides, the CDR3 is TGTGCCAGCAATGTAGCGGGAGAGGGAAAGACCCAGTACTTC. Its protein is CASNVAGEGKTQYF. The full variable domain, completed using reference TRBV28 and TRBJ2-5, is DVKVTQSSRYLVKRTGEKVFLECVQDMDHENMFWYRQDPGLGLRLIYFSYDVKMKEKGDIPEGYSVSREKKERFSLILESASTNQTSMYLCASNVAGEGKTQYFGPGTRLLVL.

This chain links TRBV6-1 with TRBJ2-3; TRBD1 matches at 8 bases. The CDR3 runs 14 residues. CDR1 is MNHNS, CDR2 SASEGT, per germline. The V segment lost 3 bases and the J segment 2 bases; nucleotides outside the gene matches: 1. In DNA, the CDR3 is TGTGCCAGCAGTGACAGGGGGCTCACAGATACGCAGTATTTT. It codes for CASSDRGLTDTQYF.

The chain couples TRBV6-5 to TRBJ2-1; the D is unclear. Trimming pared 7 bases from V and 5 bases from J, leaving 12 bases between. The CDR3 is 13 amino acids. Germline-derived CDR1 and CDR2 are MNHEY and SVGAGI. CDR3 nucleotides: TGTGCCAGCACCTTGAGAGACCACAATGAGCAGTTCTTC. Protein product: CASTLRDHNEQFF.